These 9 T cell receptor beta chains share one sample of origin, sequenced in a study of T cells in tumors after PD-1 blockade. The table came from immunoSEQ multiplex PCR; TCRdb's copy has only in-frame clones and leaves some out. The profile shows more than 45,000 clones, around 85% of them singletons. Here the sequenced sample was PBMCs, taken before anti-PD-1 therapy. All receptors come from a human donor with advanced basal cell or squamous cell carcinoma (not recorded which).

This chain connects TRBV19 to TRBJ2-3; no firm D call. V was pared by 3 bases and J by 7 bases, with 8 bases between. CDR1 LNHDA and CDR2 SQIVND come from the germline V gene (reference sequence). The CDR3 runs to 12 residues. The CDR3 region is CASSMYGNTQYF. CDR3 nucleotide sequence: TGTGCCAGTAGTATGTATGGAAATACGCAGTATTTT.

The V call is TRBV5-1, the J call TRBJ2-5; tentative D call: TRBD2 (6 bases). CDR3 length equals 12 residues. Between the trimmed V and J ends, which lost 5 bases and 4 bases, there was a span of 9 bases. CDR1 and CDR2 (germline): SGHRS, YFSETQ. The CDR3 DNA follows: TGCGCCAGCAGTGGAGCGGGAGAGACCCAGTACTTC. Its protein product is CASSGAGETQYF.

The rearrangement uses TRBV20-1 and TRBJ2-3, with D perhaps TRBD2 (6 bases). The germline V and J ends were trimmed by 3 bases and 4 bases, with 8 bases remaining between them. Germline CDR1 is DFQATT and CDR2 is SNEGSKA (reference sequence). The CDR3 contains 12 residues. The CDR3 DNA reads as TGCAGTGCTAGTGGAGGGTCAGATACGCAGTATTTT. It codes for CSASGGSDTQYF.

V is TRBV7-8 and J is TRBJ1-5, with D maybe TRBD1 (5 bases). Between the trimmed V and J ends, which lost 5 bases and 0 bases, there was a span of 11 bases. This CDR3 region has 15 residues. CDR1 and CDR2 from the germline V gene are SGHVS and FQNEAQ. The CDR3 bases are TGTGCCAGCAGCCAACGACAGTATAGCAATCAGCCCCAGCATTTT. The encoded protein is CASSQRQYSNQPQHF.

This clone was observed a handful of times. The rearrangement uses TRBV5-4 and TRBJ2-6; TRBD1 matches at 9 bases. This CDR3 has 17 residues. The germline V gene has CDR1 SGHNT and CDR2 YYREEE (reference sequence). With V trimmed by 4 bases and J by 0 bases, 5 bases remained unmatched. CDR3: CASSPGTGNSGANVLTF. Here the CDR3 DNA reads TGTGCCAGCAGCCCCGGGACAGGGAACTCTGGGGCCAACGTCCTGACTTTC.

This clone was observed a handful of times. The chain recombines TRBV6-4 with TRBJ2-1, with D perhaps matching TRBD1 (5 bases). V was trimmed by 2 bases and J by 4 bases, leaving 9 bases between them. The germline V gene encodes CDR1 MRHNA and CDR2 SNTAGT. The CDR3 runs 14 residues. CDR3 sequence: CASSDGNRYNEQFF. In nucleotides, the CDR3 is TGTGCCAGCAGTGACGGAAACAGGTACAATGAGCAGTTCTTC.

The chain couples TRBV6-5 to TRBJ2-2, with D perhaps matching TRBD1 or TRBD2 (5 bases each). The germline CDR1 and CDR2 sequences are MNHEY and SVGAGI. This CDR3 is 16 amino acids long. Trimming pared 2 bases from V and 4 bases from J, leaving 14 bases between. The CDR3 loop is CASSYGAPGVTGELFF. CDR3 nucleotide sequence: TGTGCCAGCAGTTACGGGGCCCCCGGGGTCACCGGGGAGCTGTTTTTT.

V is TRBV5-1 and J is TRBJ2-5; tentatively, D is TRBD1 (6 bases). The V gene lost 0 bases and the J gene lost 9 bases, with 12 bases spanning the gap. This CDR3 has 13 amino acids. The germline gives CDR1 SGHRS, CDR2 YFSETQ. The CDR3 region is CASSLEGPGAQYF. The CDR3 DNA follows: TGCGCCAGCAGCTTGGAGGGACCAGGGGCCCAGTACTTC.

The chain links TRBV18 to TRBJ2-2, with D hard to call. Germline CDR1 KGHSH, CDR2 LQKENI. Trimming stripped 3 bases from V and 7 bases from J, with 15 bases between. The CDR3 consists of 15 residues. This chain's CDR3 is CASSPRQEALGELFF. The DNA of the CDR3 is TGTGCCAGCTCACCCAGGCAGGAAGCGCTCGGGGAGCTGTTTTTT.